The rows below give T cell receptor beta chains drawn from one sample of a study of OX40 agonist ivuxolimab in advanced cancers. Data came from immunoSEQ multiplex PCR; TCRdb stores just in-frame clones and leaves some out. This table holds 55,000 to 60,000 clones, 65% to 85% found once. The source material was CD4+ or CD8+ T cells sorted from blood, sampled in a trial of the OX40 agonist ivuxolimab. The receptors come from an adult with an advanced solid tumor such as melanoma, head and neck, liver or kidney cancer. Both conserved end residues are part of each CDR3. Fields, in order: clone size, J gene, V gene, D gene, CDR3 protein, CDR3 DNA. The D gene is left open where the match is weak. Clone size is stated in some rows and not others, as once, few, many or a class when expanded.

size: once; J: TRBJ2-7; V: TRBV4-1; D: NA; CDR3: CASSQDMRSSLGYEQYF; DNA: TGCGCCAGCAGCCAAGATATGCGGTCTAGCTTGGGCTACGAGCAGTACTTC
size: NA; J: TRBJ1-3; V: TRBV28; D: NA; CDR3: CASRYQGGGNTIYF; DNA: TGTGCCAGCAGGTACCAGGGAGGTGGAAACACCATATATTTT
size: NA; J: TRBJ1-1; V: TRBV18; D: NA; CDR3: CASSPQLTGMNTEAFF; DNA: TGTGCCAGCTCACCACAACTGACGGGAATGAACACTGAAGCTTTCTTT
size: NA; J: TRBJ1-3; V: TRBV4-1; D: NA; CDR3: CASSQARDTSGNTIYF; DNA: TGCGCCAGCAGCCAGGCTCGGGACACCTCTGGAAACACCATATATTTT
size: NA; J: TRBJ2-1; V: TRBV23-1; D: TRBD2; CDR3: CASRAGPRYLAGEQFF; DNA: TGCGCCAGCAGGGCGGGACCCCGATACCTAGCGGGTGAGCAGTTCTTC
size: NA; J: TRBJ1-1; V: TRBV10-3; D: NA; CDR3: CAIRRPNGDTEAFF; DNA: TGTGCCATCAGGCGCCCGAACGGGGACACTGAAGCTTTCTTT
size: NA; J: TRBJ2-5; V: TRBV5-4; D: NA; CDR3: CASSVQGSGYAQYF; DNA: TGTGCCAGCAGCGTCCAGGGTAGCGGCTACGCCCAGTACTTC
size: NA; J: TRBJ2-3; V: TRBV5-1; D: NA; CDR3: CASSLRVGTDTQYF; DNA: TGCGCCAGCAGCTTGCGAGTAGGCACAGATACGCAGTATTTT
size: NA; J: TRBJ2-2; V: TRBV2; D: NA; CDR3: CASSLWTNTGELFF; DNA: TGTGCCAGCAGTCTATGGACGAACACCGGGGAGCTGTTTTTT
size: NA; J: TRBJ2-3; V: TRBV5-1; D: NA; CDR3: CASSLQGQKTDTQYF; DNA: TGCGCCAGCAGCTTGCAGGGCCAGAAGACAGATACGCAGTATTTT
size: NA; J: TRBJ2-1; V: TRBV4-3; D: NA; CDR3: CASSQGLDNEQFF; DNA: TGCGCCAGCAGCCAAGGTTTGGACAATGAGCAGTTCTTC
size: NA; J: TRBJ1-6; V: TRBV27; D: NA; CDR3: CASSLVGPGYNSPLHF; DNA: TGTGCCAGCAGTTTGGTTGGGCCAGGGTATAATTCACCCCTCCACTTT
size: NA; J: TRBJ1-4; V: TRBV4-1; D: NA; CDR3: CASSQQGFTNEKLFF; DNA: TGCGCCAGCAGCCAGCAGGGGTTCACTAATGAAAAACTGTTTTTT
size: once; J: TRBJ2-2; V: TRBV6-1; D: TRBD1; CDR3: CASSAQQGALNTGELFF; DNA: TGTGCCAGCAGTGCCCAACAGGGGGCCTTGAACACCGGGGAGCTGTTTTTT
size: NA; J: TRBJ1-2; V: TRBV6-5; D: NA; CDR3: CASSYVGEGYGYTF; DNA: TGTGCCAGCAGTTACGTAGGGGAAGGCTATGGCTACACCTTC
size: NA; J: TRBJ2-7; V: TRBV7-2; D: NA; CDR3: CASSLAGLRDEQYF; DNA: TGTGCCAGCAGCTTAGCAGGGTTGAGGGACGAGCAGTACTTC
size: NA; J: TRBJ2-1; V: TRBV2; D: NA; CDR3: CASTPEEGAHNEQFF; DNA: TGTGCCAGCACCCCCGAGGAGGGCGCCCACAATGAGCAGTTCTTC
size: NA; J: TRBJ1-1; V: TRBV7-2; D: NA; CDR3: CASKAGPNTEAFF; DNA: TGTGCCAGCAAGGCAGGTCCGAACACTGAAGCTTTCTTT
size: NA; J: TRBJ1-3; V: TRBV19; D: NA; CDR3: CASSRRQGSGDTIYF; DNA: TGTGCCAGTAGCAGACGGCAGGGGTCGGGGGACACCATATATTTT
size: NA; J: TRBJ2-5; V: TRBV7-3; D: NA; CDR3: CASSVGAKETQYF; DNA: TGTGCCAGCAGCGTGGGGGCTAAAGAGACCCAGTACTTC
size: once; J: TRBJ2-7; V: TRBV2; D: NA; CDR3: CASSETPYEQYF; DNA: TGTGCCAGCAGTGAAACCCCCTACGAGCAGTACTTC
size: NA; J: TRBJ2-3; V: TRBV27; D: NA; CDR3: CASSLFRGDTQYF; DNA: TGTGCCAGCAGCCTCTTTCGGGGGGATACGCAGTATTTT
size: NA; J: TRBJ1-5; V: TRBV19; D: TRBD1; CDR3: CASSIVTGVRSNQPQHF; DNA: TGTGCCAGTAGTATAGTGACAGGGGTAAGGAGCAATCAGCCCCAGCATTTT
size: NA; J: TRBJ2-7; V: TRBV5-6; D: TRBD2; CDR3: CASSFSLAGLSYEQYF; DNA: TGTGCCAGCAGCTTTTCACTAGCGGGTTTATCCTACGAGCAGTACTTC
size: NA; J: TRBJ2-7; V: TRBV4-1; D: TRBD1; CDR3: CASSQDPTGKQQYF; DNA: TGCGCCAGCAGCCAAGACCCGACAGGGAAACAGCAGTACTTC
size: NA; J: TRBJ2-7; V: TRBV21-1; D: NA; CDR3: CASSKVEGHEQYF; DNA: TGTGCCAGCAGCAAAGTCGAGGGGCACGAGCAGTACTTC
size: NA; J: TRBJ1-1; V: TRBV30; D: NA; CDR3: CACVTGPGGTEAFF; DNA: TGTGCCTGCGTTACAGGGCCCGGCGGCACTGAAGCTTTCTTT
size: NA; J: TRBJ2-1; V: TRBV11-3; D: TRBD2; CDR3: CASSSTSGKTKQFF; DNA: TGTGCCAGCAGCTCGACTAGCGGGAAGACCAAGCAGTTCTTC
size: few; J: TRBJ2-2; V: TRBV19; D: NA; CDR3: CASTRRDTGELFF; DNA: TGTGCCAGTACTAGACGGGACACCGGGGAGCTGTTTTTT
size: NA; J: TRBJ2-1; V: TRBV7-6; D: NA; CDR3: CASSLGGYLYNEQFF; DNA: TGTGCCAGCAGCTTAGGAGGCTACCTCTACAATGAGCAGTTCTTC
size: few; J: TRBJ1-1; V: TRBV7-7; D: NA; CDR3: CAIPTRVNTEAFF; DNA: TGTGCCATTCCCACCAGGGTTAACACTGAAGCTTTCTTT
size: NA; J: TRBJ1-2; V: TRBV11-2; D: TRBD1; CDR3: CASSLAGGGYTF; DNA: TGTGCCAGCAGCTTAGCAGGGGGAGGCTACACCTTC
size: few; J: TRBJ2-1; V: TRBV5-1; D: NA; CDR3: CASSVAGNEQFF; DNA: TGCGCCAGTTCAGTGGCGGGCAATGAGCAGTTCTTC
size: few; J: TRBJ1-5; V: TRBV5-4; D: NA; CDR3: CASSWGGGGSGQPQHF; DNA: TGTGCCAGCAGCTGGGGCGGGGGGGGCTCAGGACAGCCCCAGCATTTT
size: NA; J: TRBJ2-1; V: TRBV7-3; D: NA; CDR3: CASSLSLRDGLYNEQFF; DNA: TGTGCCAGCAGCCTATCCCTCCGGGACGGGTTGTACAATGAGCAGTTCTTC
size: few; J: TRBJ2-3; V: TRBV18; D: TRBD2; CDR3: CASSPQALTGGTDTQYF; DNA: TGTGCCAGCTCACCCCAAGCCCTCACGGGAGGTACAGATACGCAGTATTTT
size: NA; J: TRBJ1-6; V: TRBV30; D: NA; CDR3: CAWGLVRNSPLHF; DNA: TGTGCCTGGGGACTCGTCCGGAATTCACCCCTCCACTTT
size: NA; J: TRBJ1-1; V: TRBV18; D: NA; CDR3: CASSPRQDFAEAFF; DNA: TGTGCCAGCTCACCACGACAGGATTTCGCTGAAGCTTTCTTT
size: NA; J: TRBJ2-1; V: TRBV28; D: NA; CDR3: CASRLFGAGDNEQFF; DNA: TGTGCCAGCAGACTGTTCGGGGCTGGCGACAATGAGCAGTTCTTC